This T cell receptor (beta chain) was identified in a study of blood T cell repertoires in COVID-19. Methods used by the authors: Estimates of nucleated cell counts were drawn from the amplification of reference gene primers. Profiled with immunoSEQ multiplex PCR; TCRdb holds only in-frame clones, not every one. V and J calls and clone size are copied from that table; D and trimming were computed from the DNA. The table has 250,000 to 300,000 clones, roughly 88% seen once; the top ten hold around 0.9%. Clinical history reported by participants formed the basis on which cohorts were assigned. Two negative PCRs, clearance, or symptom resolution had been documented for recovered Cohort 3 donors. This clonotype was sampled from a woman aged 25 to 45 who had recovered from COVID-19. The sequencing sample was made of PBMCs or T cells enriched from blood (not recorded which).

CDR3 in amino acids: CASSVGLETGGYGYTF. The CDR3 DNA sequence: TGTGCCAGCAGCGTAGGTCTTGAGACAGGGGGTTATGGCTACACCTTC. The rearrangement joins TRBV9 to TRBJ1-2; 9 nucleotides line up with TRBD1. CDR3 length: 16 amino acids. V lost 0 bases to trimming and J lost 5 bases; unmatched junction nucleotides: 8. Looked up from germline, CDR1 is SGDLS and CDR2 is YYNGEE.